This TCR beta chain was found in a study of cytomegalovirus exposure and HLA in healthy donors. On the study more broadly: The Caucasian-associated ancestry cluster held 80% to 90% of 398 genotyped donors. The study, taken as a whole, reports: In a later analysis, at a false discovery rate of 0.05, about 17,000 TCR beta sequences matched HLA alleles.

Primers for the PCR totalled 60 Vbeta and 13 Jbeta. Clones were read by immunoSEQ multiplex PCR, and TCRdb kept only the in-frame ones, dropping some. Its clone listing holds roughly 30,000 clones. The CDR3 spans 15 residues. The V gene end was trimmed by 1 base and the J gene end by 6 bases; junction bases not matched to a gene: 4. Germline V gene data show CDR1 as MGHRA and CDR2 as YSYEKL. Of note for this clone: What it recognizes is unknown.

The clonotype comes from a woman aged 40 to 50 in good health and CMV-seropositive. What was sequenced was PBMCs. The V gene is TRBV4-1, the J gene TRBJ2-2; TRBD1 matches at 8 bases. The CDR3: CASSQGTGSAGELFF. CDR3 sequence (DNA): TGCGCCAGCAGCCAAGGGACAGGGTCGGCCGGGGAGCTGTTTTTT.